This TCR beta chain was recovered during a study of cytomegalovirus exposure and HLA in healthy donors. Germline lookup yields CDR1 LNHDA and CDR2 SQIVND (reference sequence). Trimming took off 6 bases at V and 1 base at J, with 10 bases between the two ends. CDR3 length equals 13 residues. The sample holds one count of this clone. PCR involved 60 Vbeta and 13 Jbeta primers. Some clones are missing from TCRdb's copy, which holds only in-frame ones; the method was immunoSEQ multiplex PCR. The sample has 250,000 to 350,000 clones, 86% seen once. This TCR came from a man between 35 and 55 years old in good health and CMV-seropositive. The V gene is TRBV19, the J gene TRBJ2-7; D is possibly TRBD1 (5 bases). Sequenced material: PBMCs. CDR3 amino acids: CASSHQGSYEQYF. The CDR3 region has the DNA TGTGCCAGTAGCCACCAGGGTTCCTACGAGCAGTACTTC.